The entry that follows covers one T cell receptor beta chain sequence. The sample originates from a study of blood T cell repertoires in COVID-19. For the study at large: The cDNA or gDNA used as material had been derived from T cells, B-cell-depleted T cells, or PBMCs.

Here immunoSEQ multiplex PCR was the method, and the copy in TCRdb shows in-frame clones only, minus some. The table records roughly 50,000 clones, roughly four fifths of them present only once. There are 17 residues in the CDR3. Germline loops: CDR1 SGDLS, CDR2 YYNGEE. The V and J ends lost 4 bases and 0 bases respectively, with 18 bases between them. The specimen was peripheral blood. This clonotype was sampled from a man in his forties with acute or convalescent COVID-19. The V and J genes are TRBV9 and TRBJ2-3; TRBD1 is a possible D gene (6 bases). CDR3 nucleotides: TGTGCCAGCAGCCAACGAGGTGGGGGCCTTAGCACAGATACGCAGTATTTT. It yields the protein CASSQRGGGLSTDTQYF. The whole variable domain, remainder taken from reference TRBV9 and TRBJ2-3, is DSGVTQTPKHLITATGQRVTLRCSPRSGDLSVYWYQQSLDQGLQFLIQYYNGEERAKGNILERFSAQQFPDLHSELNLSSLELGDSALYFCASSQRGGGLSTDTQYFGPGTRLTVL.